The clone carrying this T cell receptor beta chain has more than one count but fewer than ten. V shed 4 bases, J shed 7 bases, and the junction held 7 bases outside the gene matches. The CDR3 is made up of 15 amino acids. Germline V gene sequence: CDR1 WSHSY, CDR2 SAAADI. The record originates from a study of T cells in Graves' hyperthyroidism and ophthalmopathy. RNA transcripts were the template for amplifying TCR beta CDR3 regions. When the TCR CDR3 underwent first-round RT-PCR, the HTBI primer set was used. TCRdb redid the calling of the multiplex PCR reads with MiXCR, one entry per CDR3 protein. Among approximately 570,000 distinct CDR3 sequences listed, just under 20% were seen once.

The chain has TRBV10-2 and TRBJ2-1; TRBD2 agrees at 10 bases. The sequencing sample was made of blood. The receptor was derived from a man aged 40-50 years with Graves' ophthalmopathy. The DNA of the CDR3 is TGCGCCAGCAGTGTGGGCCTAGCGGGGGTGAATGAGCAGTTCTTC. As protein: CASSVGLAGVNEQFF.